Below, one TCR beta chain is given with its context. The antigen it recognizes is unknown. Base qualities are not at hand, and no much larger clone is one base apart. The donors were healthy, HIV-negative adults who had no recently reported acute infections or vaccinations. All donors were Caucasian adults living in Nashville, Tennessee, USA. CD4+ T cells were enriched by magnetic negative selection, after which naive cells were positively selected on CD45RA and the negative fraction was taken as the memory subset. Blood was collected by leukapheresis, and PBMCs were isolated by Ficoll-Histopaque density gradient centrifugation and then cryopreserved in liquid nitrogen vapor phase. Analytical flow cytometry was used to check the purity and quantity of every magnetically sorted T cell population. Each sorted fraction had its genomic DNA isolated and then quantified by UV absorbance on a Nanodrop 2000c.

Using the deep immunoSEQ assay, multiplex PCR amplified TCR CDR3 regions from genomic DNA. Extracted genomic DNA from each cell subset was distributed evenly across all wells of several immunoSEQ 96-well plates, and each plate was treated as a replicate. For sorted subsets, around 200 ng genomic DNA, equal to 25,000 to 35,000 T cell genomes, was loaded into each replicate PCR. Purified libraries were measured with a Qubit 3.0 fluorometer, size-checked on a Bioanalyzer 2100, and measured again with the KAPA Library Quantification kit. A separate single-read 150-cycle Illumina NextSeq 550 flow cell was used to sequence each immunoSEQ 96-well plate. Processing in the source paper ran as follows. Because the immunoSEQ output held only junctional sequences and lacked quality scores, the filtering could not match the filtering applied to full-length reads. To assign V/J genes and CDR3, sequences were annotated using PyIR, a Python wrapper for IgBLAST v1.9, with IMGT germline references. Reads were filtered out if the reads had weak V/J assignments (E-value above 1e-6), no CDR3, stop codons, out-of-frame junctions, or ambiguous translated residues. A V3J clonotype was defined by an identical inferred V gene, J gene, and CDR3 amino acid sequence. To compute the percentage overlap between repertoires, the number of shared unique clonotypes was divided by the size of the smaller repertoire. Repertoire richness was assessed with RTK rarefaction, the Chao1 estimator, and Recon v2.1 estimates of unobserved clonotypes. OLGA was used to compute generation probabilities for all TCRbeta clonotypes that the gDNA method yielded from a handful of donors. Entries here come from immuneACCESS through TCRdb and include only in-frame sequences with V and J called. Some clones fail to appear in such tables; in the studies checked, an unresolved V gene covers under half of the shortfall, and the cause of the remainder is unknown. V, J and clone size were drawn from that table, and D and trimming were deduced from the DNA. The sample data list fewer than 2.5 million clones, and 93% of these were observed just once. About 0.38% of the sample goes to the ten largest clones.

This sample was included in a study of shared clonotypes between healthy human individuals (dated by TCRdb to 2018 to 2021). With respect to the entire study: The cohort comprised a couple of women and a few men aged 18 to 49 years. The study deeply sequenced blood TCR repertoires of about 5 healthy adults to estimate repertoire size and the extent of clonotype sharing between individuals. Between about 0.9 and 10 billion PBMCs per donor were obtained by leukapheresis. Different laboratories and diverse techniques were used to prepare libraries and sequence TCR repertoires, to increase sequencing depth and limit assay-specific biases. Per donor, three plates each were used for CD4 naive and CD4 memory, two for CD8 naive, and one for CD8 memory. Summary of the overall study and its limitations: Estimated clonotype richness was generally larger for naive than for memory subsets. Across a few donors, around 5% of naive CD4, more than 3% of naive CD8, roughly 2.3% of memory CD4, and approximately 0.4% of memory CD8 clonotypes were shared. The small number of donors limited the genetic and exposure-history diversity represented. Sampling was limited to blood, and TCR repertoires in tissue likely differ from TCR repertoires in blood. Pairwise subsampling led to the expectation that sequencing depth would affect the degree of clonotype sharing among donors. Compared with non-shared clonotypes, the clonotypes found in all four sorted-subset donors had higher generation probabilities. Rarefaction of sorted-subset datasets indicated incomplete sequencing despite the large sequencing depth.

In the germline V gene, CDR1 corresponds to MRHNA and CDR2 to SNTAGT. The germline V and J ends show losses of 4 bases and 4 bases respectively, and no gene match explains 1 base of the junction. The CDR3 measures 14 amino acids from cysteine to phenylalanine. Of the read, only the CDR3 DNA is kept; its 42 bases are in frame from base 1. Rearrangement joined TRBV6-4 to TRBJ2-2; 9 bases in the junction line up with TRBD2. The sequencing input was naive CD4+ T cells from PBMCs. This sample's cell subset or site label indicates: CD45RA+ positively selected. The receptor's source is a young man in good health. Some clones in this sample may be carry-over from other donors' samples. The CDR3 in this case is CASSVTSGTGELFF. The DNA sequence reads TGTGCCAGCAGTGTGACTAGCGGCACCGGGGAGCTGTTTTTT.